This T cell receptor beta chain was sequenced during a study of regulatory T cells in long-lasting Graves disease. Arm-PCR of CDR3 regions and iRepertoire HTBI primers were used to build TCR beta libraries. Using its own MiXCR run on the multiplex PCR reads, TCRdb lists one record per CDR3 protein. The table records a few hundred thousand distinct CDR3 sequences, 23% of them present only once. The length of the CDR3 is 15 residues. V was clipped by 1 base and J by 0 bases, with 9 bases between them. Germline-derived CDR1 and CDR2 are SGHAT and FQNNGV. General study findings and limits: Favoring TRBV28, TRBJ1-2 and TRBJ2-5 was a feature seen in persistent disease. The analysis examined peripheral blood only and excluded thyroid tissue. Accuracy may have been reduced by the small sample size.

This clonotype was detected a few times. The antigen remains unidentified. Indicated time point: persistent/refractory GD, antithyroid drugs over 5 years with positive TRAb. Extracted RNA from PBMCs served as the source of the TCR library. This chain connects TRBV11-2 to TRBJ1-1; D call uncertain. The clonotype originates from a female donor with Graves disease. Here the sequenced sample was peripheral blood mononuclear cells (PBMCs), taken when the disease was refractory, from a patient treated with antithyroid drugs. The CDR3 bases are TGTGCCAGCAGCTTAGGTCGGACGGTGAACACTGAAGCTTTCTTT. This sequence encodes CASSLGRTVNTEAFF.